This entry lists 27 T cell receptor beta chains sequenced from one sample in a study of T cells in Graves' hyperthyroidism and ophthalmopathy. Amplification of TCR beta CDR3 regions was performed using RNA transcripts as template. HTBI primers drove first-round RT-PCR of the TCR CDR3. TCRdb used MiXCR to reprocess the multiplex PCR reads, holding one entry per CDR3 protein. The sample includes 550,000 to 700,000 distinct CDR3 sequences, roughly 46% of them seen just once. The source material was peripheral blood or thyroid tissue (not recorded which). These receptors were collected from an adult woman with Graves' disease, either hyperthyroidism or ophthalmopathy (not recorded which).

With regard to this clonotype: This may stem from a read error, because a much larger clone lies one nucleotide away. The chain is built from TRBV7-6 and TRBJ2-3, with a possible D match to TRBD2 (6 bases). CDR1 is SGHVS, CDR2 FNYEAQ, per germline. This CDR3 comprises 19 residues. CDR3 DNA sequence: TGTGCCAGCAGCTCCCACTCTACTCTAGCGTCACCTAGCACAGGTACGCAGTATTTT. It translates to CASSSHSTLASPSTGTQYF.

This clonotype was found many times. This sequence joins TRBV6-5 and TRBJ1-6; D unclear. The CDR3 is made up of 16 amino acids. The germline gives CDR1 MNHEY, CDR2 SVGAGI. Trimming pared 1 base from V and 0 bases from J, leaving 7 bases between. This CDR3 reads CASSYFGNSYNSPLHF. Written as DNA, the CDR3 is TGTGCCAGCAGTTACTTCGGGAACTCCTATAATTCACCCCTCCACTTT.

This clonotype appeared many times. The rearrangement joins TRBV20-1 to TRBJ1-1; 7 bases align to TRBD1. Germline lookup yields CDR1 DFQATT and CDR2 SNEGSKA (reference sequence). This CDR3 comprises 17 residues. After removal of 6 bases from V and 2 bases from J, the junction contained 18 bases not matched to a gene. DNA of the CDR3: TGCAGTGCAATCGAGTCTAGTGTAGGACAGGCTAACACTGAAGCTTTCTTT. It yields the protein CSAIESSVGQANTEAFF.

This clonotype was observed a single time. The chain carries TRBV28 and TRBJ2-7; a weak D match, TRBD2 (5 bases). The CDR3 covers 15 residues. V lost 8 bases and J lost 0, with 17 bases in between. The germline V gene encodes CDR1 MDHEN and CDR2 SYDVKM. The CDR3 DNA reads as TGTGCCAGCCGAGAGACCGGGAAGTTCTCCTACGAGCAGTACTTC. Residues: CASRETGKFSYEQYF.

This clonotype was seen a few times. The chain uses TRBV7-3 and TRBJ2-2, with D hard to call. Germline loops: CDR1 SGHTA, CDR2 FQGTGA. The CDR3 has 18 amino acids. The V gene lost 2 bases and the J gene lost 4 bases, with 20 bases spanning the gap. The CDR3 region has the DNA TGTGCCAGCAGCTTATCCCCAGGTGTGGCGGTGAGCACCGGGGAGCTGTTTTTT. Its translation: CASSLSPGVAVSTGELFF.

This clonotype was counted ten times or more. This chain joins TRBV20-1 and TRBJ2-7, with 7 bases that match TRBD2. The CDR3 has 14 amino acids. The germline CDR1 and CDR2 sequences are DFQATT and SNEGSKA (reference sequence). Trimming took 6 bases from V and 5 from J; bases not matched to a gene: 13. DNA for the CDR3: TGCAGTGCCAGGGACGGGGGGAGGAGGGACGAGCAGTACTTC. Amino acid sequence: CSARDGGRRDEQYF.

This clonotype was seen repeatedly, ten times or more. The chain carries TRBV7-9 and TRBJ2-7; no reliable D call. This CDR3 region has 13 residues. The V end was cut by 5 bases, the J end by 4 bases, with 12 bases between. Germline V gives CDR1 SEHNR, CDR2 FQNEAQ (reference sequence). CDR3 in amino acids: CASSPDRSYEQYF. Written as DNA, the CDR3 is TGTGCCAGCAGCCCGGACCGGTCGTACGAGCAGTACTTC.

There are many counts of this clonotype. The chain has TRBV6-5 and TRBJ2-5; the D is unclear. Trimming took 5 bases from V and 2 from J, leaving 24 bases between them. Looked up from germline, CDR1 is MNHEY and CDR2 is SVGAGI. The length of the CDR3 is 18 residues. The CDR3 is CASSKTGPTPGWQETQYF. The CDR3 DNA follows: TGTGCCAGCAGTAAAACCGGACCGACTCCTGGGTGGCAAGAGACCCAGTACTTC.

V usage is TRBV7-2 and J usage is TRBJ1-2, with 7 bases fitting TRBD1. The CDR3 contains 14 residues. Looked up from germline, CDR1 is SGHTA and CDR2 is FQGNSA. Unmatched junction bases numbered 7, after V lost 4 bases and J lost 5 bases. The CDR3 region is CASSYERQGYGYTF. Here the CDR3 DNA reads TGTGCCAGCAGCTACGAACGACAGGGATATGGCTACACCTTC.

At least ten counts were recorded for this clonotype. The chain employs TRBV9 and TRBJ2-2; 9 bases fit TRBD2. The CDR3 has 16 amino acids. Germline V gene sequence: CDR1 SGDLS, CDR2 YYNGEE. J was trimmed by 3 bases and V by 3 bases; bases with no gene match: 6. CDR3 residues: CASSASGRSYTGELFF. The CDR3 DNA is TGTGCCAGCAGCGCGAGCGGGAGGTCGTACACCGGGGAGCTGTTTTTT.

The chain recombines TRBV5-5 with TRBJ1-1; TRBD1 is a possible D gene (5 bases). Trimming took off 3 bases at V and 7 bases at J, with 10 bases between the two ends. Germline CDR1 is SGHKS and CDR2 is YYEKEE (reference sequence). This CDR3 has 12 residues. Written as DNA, the CDR3 is TGTGCCAGCAGCTCATCGGGGGTTGAAGCTTTCTTT. Amino acid sequence: CASSSSGVEAFF.

The V gene is TRBV10-3, the J gene TRBJ2-7, with D possibly matching TRBD1 (5 bases). This CDR3 contains 14 residues. The V gene's germline CDR1 is ENHRY and CDR2 SYGVKD. Trimming stripped 5 bases from V and 1 base from J, with 12 bases between. The CDR3 loop reads CAISLDSRSYEQYF. For the CDR3, the DNA is TGTGCCATCAGTTTAGACAGTCGATCCTACGAGCAGTACTTC.

The chain combines TRBV9 with TRBJ2-2; a possible D gene is TRBD2 (7 bases). Trimming stripped 4 bases from V and 3 bases from J, with 13 bases between. Germline V gene lookup returns CDR1 SGDLS and CDR2 YYNGEE. This CDR3 region has 15 residues. CDR3 nucleotides: TGTGCCAGCAGCCAATGGGGGGGGCACACCGGGGAGCTGTTTTTT. It is translated as CASSQWGGHTGELFF.

This clonotype was found many times. The chain joins TRBV5-6 to TRBJ2-7, with D hard to call. Looked up from germline, CDR1 is SGHDT and CDR2 is YYEEEE. The CDR3 covers 14 residues. V was clipped by 1 base and J by 6 bases, with 14 bases between them. This chain's CDR3 is CASSLTLPGGEQYF. The CDR3 DNA reads TGTGCCAGCAGCTTGACCCTTCCGGGTGGCGAGCAGTACTTC.

In this sample, this clonotype turned up a few times. CDR3 in DNA: TGTGCCAGCAGCTTGGCCGCGAGCTACGAGCAGTACTTC. Encoded protein: CASSLAASYEQYF. This chain links TRBV7-8 with TRBJ2-7; D gene unclear. The CDR3 has 13 amino acids. CDR1 and CDR2 from the germline V gene are SGHVS and FQNEAQ. V was pared by 3 bases and J by 3 bases, with 9 bases between.

This clonotype was seen at least ten times. The gene calls are TRBV9 and TRBJ2-2, with 9 bases lining up with TRBD1. The germline gives CDR1 SGDLS, CDR2 YYNGEE. The CDR3 has 14 residues. The ends lost 3 bases at V and 5 bases at J; junction bases unmatched: 2. The CDR3 DNA follows: TGTGCCAGCAGCGGACAGGGGGGTACCGGGGAGCTGTTTTTT. Amino acid sequence: CASSGQGGTGELFF.

This clonotype was counted at least ten times. V and J are TRBV5-1 and TRBJ2-7, with D unresolved. The CDR3 extends over 14 amino acids. The V end was cut by 4 bases, the J end by 0 bases, with 11 bases between. CDR1 and CDR2 (germline): SGHRS, YFSETQ. The chain's CDR3 is CASSPRSLSYEQYF. In DNA form, the CDR3 reads TGCGCCAGCAGCCCGAGGAGCCTCTCCTACGAGCAGTACTTC.

This clonotype has more than one count but fewer than ten. This sequence joins TRBV7-8 and TRBJ1-5, with D possibly TRBD1 on 6 matching bases. Trimming took off 1 base at V and 11 bases at J, with 15 bases between the two ends. Germline V gene data show CDR1 as SGHVS and CDR2 as FQNEAQ. The CDR3 covers 14 residues. This CDR3 is CASSLGTGKETQHF. The CDR3 DNA follows: TGTGCCAGCAGCTTAGGTACAGGGAAAGAGACCCAGCATTTT.

This clonotype was detected a few times. This chain joins TRBV19 and TRBJ2-7, with 7 bases identical to TRBD1. V lost 5 bases to trimming and J lost 1 base; unmatched junction nucleotides: 5. Germline values: CDR1 LNHDA, CDR2 SQIVND (reference sequence). CDR3 length: 14 residues. This chain's CDR3 is CASSSRDRSYEQYF. The CDR3 bases are TGTGCCAGTAGTTCCCGGGACAGATCCTACGAGCAGTACTTC.

The V gene is TRBV6-5, the J gene TRBJ2-5, with TRBD1 matching over 8 bases. The J call may be wrong; the DNA end is better matched by TRBJ2-7. The CDR3 covers 15 residues. CDR1 and CDR2 from the germline V gene are MNHEY and SVGAGI. The DNA for the CDR3 is TGTGCCAGCAGTTGGCCGGGACAGGCGGCCTACGAGCAGTACTTC. It is translated as CASSWPGQAAYEQYF.

This clonotype was seen more than once but under ten times. The V call is TRBV28, the J call TRBJ2-5; no clear D. Trimming took 5 bases from V and 5 from J, leaving 9 bases between them. Germline V gives CDR1 MDHEN, CDR2 SYDVKM. CDR3 length: 12 amino acids. The CDR3 spells CASSRQWETQYF. The CDR3 DNA follows: TGTGCCAGCAGTCGCCAGTGGGAGACCCAGTACTTC. Drawing the rest from reference TRBV28 and TRBJ2-5, the complete variable domain is DVKVTQSSRYLVKRTGEKVFLECVQDMDHENMFWYRQDPGLGLRLIYFSYDVKMKEKGDIPEGYSVSREKKERFSLILESASTNQTSMYLCASSRQWETQYFGPGTRLLVL.

This clonotype was detected many times. The chain combines TRBV24-1 with TRBJ1-1; no definite D call. The germline gives CDR1 KGHDR, CDR2 SFDVKD. The CDR3 is 12 amino acids. V lost 0 bases to trimming and J lost 13 bases, with 11 bases between them. The CDR3 loop reads CATSDLTPVVFF. The CDR3 nucleotides are TGTGCCACCAGTGATTTGACACCGGTTGTTTTCTTT.

This clonotype was seen only a few times. The chain recombines TRBV15 with TRBJ2-3; the D gene is possibly TRBD2 (6 bases). The CDR3 covers 15 residues. V gave up 5 bases and J gave up 2 bases, with 14 bases separating them. CDR1 LNHNV and CDR2 YYDKDF come from the germline V gene (reference sequence). The CDR3 DNA reads as TGTGCCACCAGCTCGGACTATAGTACCACAGATACGCAGTATTTT. It translates to CATSSDYSTTDTQYF.

This clonotype was counted a few times. In DNA, the CDR3 is TGTGCCACCGACTCAGGGGGAGTTTACGGCTACACCTTC. Translated, it gives CATDSGGVYGYTF. This chain connects TRBV10-3 to TRBJ1-2, with 7 nucleotides matching TRBD1. This CDR3 has 13 amino acids. V lost 10 bases and J lost 8; bases outside the gene matches: 13. Per germline, CDR1 ENHRY and CDR2 SYGVKD.

This clonotype was observed at least ten times. The chain uses TRBV6-5 and TRBJ1-5, with D perhaps matching TRBD1 (5 bases). The CDR3 contains 13 residues. Deletions cut 10 bases from V and 6 bases from J, with 16 bases between. CDR1 MNHEY and CDR2 SVGAGI come from the germline V gene. The CDR3 spells CANRRGPTQPQHF. CDR3 bases: TGTGCCAACCGGAGGGGACCTACTCAGCCCCAGCATTTT.

For the CDR3, the DNA is TGTGCCAGCAGCTTAAATTCGGGGGATACGCAGTATTTT. Translating it yields CASSLNSGDTQYF. The genes are TRBV7-3 and TRBJ2-3; D might be TRBD2 (5 bases). Germline lookup yields CDR1 SGHTA and CDR2 FQGTGA. The CDR3 has 13 amino acids. V dropped 1 base and J dropped 6 bases, with 8 bases sitting between them.

The chain couples TRBV7-9 to TRBJ1-2; D uncertain. The germline CDR1 and CDR2 sequences are SEHNR and FQNEAQ (reference sequence). Trimming cost V 3 bases and J 3 bases, with 11 bases left between them. The CDR3 sequence is 14 residues long. The CDR3 loop reads CASSFGNPDYGYTF. The CDR3, as DNA: TGTGCCAGCAGCTTTGGGAACCCTGACTATGGCTACACCTTC.